This T cell receptor beta chain was identified in a study of blood T cell repertoires in COVID-19. As for the study in general: Sites across the United States, Italy and Spain contributed samples from acute and convalescent COVID-19. The cDNA or gDNA used as material had been derived from T cells, B-cell-depleted T cells, or PBMCs.

With 5 bases clipped from V and 5 bases from J, the junction kept 19 bases outside the gene matches. The CDR3 sequence is 18 residues long. Germline lookup yields CDR1 SNHLY and CDR2 FYNNEI. Sequenced by immunoSEQ multiplex PCR; TCRdb stores in-frame clones only, minus some. This repertoire shows roughly 92,000 clones, over 75% found once; its top ten account for about 5%. V usage is TRBV2 and J usage is TRBJ2-7; TRBD2 agrees at 9 bases. Sequencing input: peripheral blood. This TCR came from a woman over 75 with acute or convalescent COVID-19. CDR3 sequence: CASSYIQSLAGGLHEQYF. The CDR3 nucleotides are TGTGCCAGCAGTTATATTCAATCTTTGGCGGGGGGGCTCCACGAGCAGTACTTC.